This T cell receptor (beta chain) stems from a study of a mutant IDH1 vaccine in newly diagnosed glioma. On the study more broadly: Most had both radiotherapy and temozolomide beforehand; others had only one.

Indicated time point: week 23, last vaccination. Mutant IDH1 20-mer peptide, at 300 ug, made up each vaccine dose, with topical imiquimod. As for this clone: Its specificity is not known.

TCRdb keeps only in-frame clones here, not all; method: immunoSEQ multiplex PCR. The sample has around 41,000 clones, around 78% seen once. The input for sequencing was PBMCs, taken from a glioma patient whose treatment included an IDH1 peptide vaccine. This receptor was identified in a woman in her thirties or forties with glioma. Some clones in this sample may be carry-over from other donors' samples.

The CDR3: CATHRTFNEKLFF. As DNA, the CDR3 is TGTGCCACCCATCGGACATTCAATGAAAAACTGTTTTTT. The chain employs TRBV6-1 and TRBJ1-4, with D possibly matching TRBD1 (5 bases). The CDR3 is 13 residues long. CDR1 MNHNS and CDR2 SASEGT come from the germline V gene. V was trimmed by 10 bases and J by 5 bases, leaving 14 bases between them.